Following are 10 T cell receptor beta chains from one sample sequenced in a study of beta chain features in type 1 diabetes. Since all of the isolated RNA was reverse transcribed, expressed TCRB transcripts were what got sequenced. This table comes from immunoSEQ multiplex PCR, and its TCRdb copy is limited to in-frame clones, with some not included. The repertoire holds 53,000 or so clones, with 55% to 80% as singletons. Their specific antigens are unknown. Overall study findings and caveats: Among all four CD4+ subsets, Type 1 diabetes patients had TCRB CDR3s that were moderately but significantly shorter.

The material sequenced was stem cell memory CD4+ T cells from blood. All receptors derive from a woman in her 30s with type 1 diabetes.

This chain links TRBV5-4 with TRBJ2-1; TRBD2 matches 12 bases. Losses at the gene ends were 4 bases for V and 6 bases for J; bases not matched to a gene: 5. From germline, CDR1 is SGHNT and CDR2 YYREEE (reference sequence). The CDR3 covers 15 residues. The CDR3 DNA reads TGTGCCAGCAGCGAGCCTAGCGGGAGGGCCAATGAGCAGTTCTTC. This translates into CASSEPSGRANEQFF.

Worth noting for this clone: The junction shows a germline mismatch at one end, possibly a read error. Within the sample, other DNA sequences also encode this same CDR3. This chain joins TRBV30 and TRBJ2-1, with TRBD2 matching over 14 bases. CDR3 size: 14 residues. Germline V gives CDR1 GTSNPN, CDR2 SVGIG (reference sequence). The CDR3 spells CAWRGLAGVNEQFF. DNA for the CDR3: TGTGCCTGGAGGGGACTAGCGGGAGTCAATGAACAGTTCTTC.

This chain links TRBV4-2 with TRBJ2-5, with 7 bases lining up with TRBD1. The DNA end favors TRBJ2-7, so the J call may be wrong. The CDR3 runs to 15 residues. Germline values: CDR1 LGHNA, CDR2 YNFKEQ. The CDR3 loop reads CASSQTGQSSYEQYF. For the CDR3, the DNA is TGTGCCAGCAGCCAAACGGGACAGAGCTCCTACGAGCAGTACTTC.

The CDR3 loop is CASTRAGEDTDTQYF. CDR3 coding DNA: TGTGCCAGCACCAGAGCGGGAGAAGACACAGATACGCAGTATTTT. The rearrangement links TRBV6-5 to TRBJ2-3; 8 positions agree with TRBD2. V lost 7 bases and J lost 2; bases outside the gene matches: 8. The CDR3 runs to 15 residues. Germline CDR1 reads MNHEY; CDR2 reads SVGAGI.

In its sample, this clone was seen a few times. The CDR3 region is CSVERGRGNEQFF. For the CDR3, the DNA is TGCAGCGTTGAAAGGGGGAGAGGCAATGAGCAGTTCTTC. V usage is TRBV29-1 and J usage is TRBJ2-1; weak D call: TRBD1 (6 bases). Trimming left V 2 bases short and J 6 bases short, with 11 bases between. The CDR3 is made up of 13 amino acids. Germline V gene sequence: CDR1 SQVTM, CDR2 ANQGSEA.

The chain recombines TRBV28 with TRBJ1-2; a possible D gene is TRBD1 (5 bases). The CDR3 is made up of 13 amino acids. Trimming pared 4 bases from V and 8 bases from J, leaving 14 bases between. The germline V gene encodes CDR1 MDHEN and CDR2 SYDVKM. CDR3: CASSSDGGGGYTF. The DNA for the CDR3 is TGTGCCAGCAGTTCAGACGGCGGGGGGGGCTACACCTTC.

This chain uses TRBV6-5 with TRBJ2-3; 11 positions match TRBD2. The CDR3 runs 15 residues. V gave up 5 bases and J gave up 2 bases; unmatched junction bases: 3. Germline lookup yields CDR1 MNHEY and CDR2 SVGAGI. The DNA of the CDR3 is TGTGCCAGCAGTAAGACTAGCGGGATCACAGATACGCAGTATTTT. Residues: CASSKTSGITDTQYF.

This chain joins TRBV18 and TRBJ2-1; a possible D gene is TRBD2 (5 bases). Per the germline V gene, CDR1 is KGHSH and CDR2 is LQKENI. This CDR3 is built from 15 residues. Trimming took off 3 bases at V and 8 bases at J, with 17 bases between the two ends. For the CDR3, the DNA is TGTGCCAGCTCACCGGCTAGCCCCTACTGGGATGAGCAGTTCTTC. Amino acids: CASSPASPYWDEQFF.

This clone was picked up a small number of times. This chain uses TRBV9 with TRBJ2-1; 10 positions agree with TRBD2. This CDR3 contains 15 residues. J was trimmed by 5 bases and V by 4 bases; bases with no gene match: 6. CDR1 and CDR2 (germline): SGDLS, YYNGEE. The CDR3 sequence is CASSPLAGVDNEQFF. The DNA for the CDR3 is TGTGCCAGCAGCCCCCTAGCGGGGGTCGACAATGAGCAGTTCTTC.

This chain uses TRBV11-2 with TRBJ2-3; TRBD2 matches at 7 bases. The germline gives CDR1 SGHAT, CDR2 FQNNGV. V lost 5 bases, J lost 8 bases, and 10 bases stayed unmatched. CDR3 length: 14 amino acids. The CDR3 loop reads CASSPIGRTGTQYF. CDR3 coding DNA: TGTGCCAGCAGCCCTATCGGGAGGACCGGTACGCAGTATTTT.